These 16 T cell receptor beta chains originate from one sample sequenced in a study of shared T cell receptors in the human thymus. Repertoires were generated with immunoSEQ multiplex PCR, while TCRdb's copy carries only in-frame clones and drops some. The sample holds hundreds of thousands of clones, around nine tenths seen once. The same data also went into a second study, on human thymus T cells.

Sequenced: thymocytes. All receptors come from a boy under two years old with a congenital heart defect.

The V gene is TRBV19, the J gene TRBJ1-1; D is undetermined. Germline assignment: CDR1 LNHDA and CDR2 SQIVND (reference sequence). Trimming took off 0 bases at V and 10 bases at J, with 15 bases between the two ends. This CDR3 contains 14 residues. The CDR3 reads CASSIEGGNVRAFF. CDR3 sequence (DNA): TGTGCCAGTAGTATAGAGGGCGGGAACGTCAGAGCTTTCTTT.

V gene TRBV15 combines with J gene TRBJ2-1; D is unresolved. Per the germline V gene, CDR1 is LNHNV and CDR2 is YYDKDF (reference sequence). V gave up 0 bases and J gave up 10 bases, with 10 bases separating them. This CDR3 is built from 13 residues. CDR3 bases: TGTGCCACCAGCAGAGATATATCCCTCGAGCAGTTCTTC. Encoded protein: CATSRDISLEQFF.

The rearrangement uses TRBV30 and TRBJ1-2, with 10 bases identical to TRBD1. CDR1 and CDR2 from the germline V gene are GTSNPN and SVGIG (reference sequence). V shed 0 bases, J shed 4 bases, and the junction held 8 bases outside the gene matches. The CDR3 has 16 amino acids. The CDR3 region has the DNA TGTGCCTGGAGTGTCCCTTTGACAGGGGGCCTCTATGGCTACACCTTC. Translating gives CAWSVPLTGGLYGYTF.

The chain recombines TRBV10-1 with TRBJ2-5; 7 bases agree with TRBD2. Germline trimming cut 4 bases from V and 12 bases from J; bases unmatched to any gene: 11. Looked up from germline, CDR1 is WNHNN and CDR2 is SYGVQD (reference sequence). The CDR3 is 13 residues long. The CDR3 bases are TGCGCCAGCAGTGGGGACCAGGGAGGGTATGAGTACTTC. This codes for CASSGDQGGYEYF.

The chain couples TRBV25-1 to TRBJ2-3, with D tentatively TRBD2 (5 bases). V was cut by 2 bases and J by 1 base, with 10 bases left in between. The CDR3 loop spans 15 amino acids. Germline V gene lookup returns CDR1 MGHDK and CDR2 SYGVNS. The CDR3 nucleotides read TGTGCCAGCAGTGAAAGGCTAGCCGGCACAGATACGCAGTATTTT. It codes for CASSERLAGTDTQYF.

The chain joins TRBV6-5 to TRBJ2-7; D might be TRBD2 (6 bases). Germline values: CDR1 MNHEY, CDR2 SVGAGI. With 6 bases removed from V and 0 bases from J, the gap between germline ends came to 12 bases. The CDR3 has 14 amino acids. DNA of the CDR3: TGTGCCAGCAGGGGGACTGCTTCCTCCTACGAGCAGTACTTC. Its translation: CASRGTASSYEQYF.

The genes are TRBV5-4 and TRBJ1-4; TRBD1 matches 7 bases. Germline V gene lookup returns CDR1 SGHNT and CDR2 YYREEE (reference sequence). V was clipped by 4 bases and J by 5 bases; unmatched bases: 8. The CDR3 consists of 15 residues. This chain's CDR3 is CASSAPGTENEKLFF. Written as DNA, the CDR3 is TGTGCCAGCAGCGCTCCCGGGACAGAAAATGAAAAACTGTTTTTT.

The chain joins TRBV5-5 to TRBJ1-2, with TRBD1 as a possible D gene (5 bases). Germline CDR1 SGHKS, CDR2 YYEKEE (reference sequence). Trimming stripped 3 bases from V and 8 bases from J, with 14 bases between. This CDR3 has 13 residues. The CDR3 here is CASSSRGYWGYTF. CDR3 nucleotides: TGTGCCAGCAGCTCGCGGGGGTATTGGGGCTACACCTTC. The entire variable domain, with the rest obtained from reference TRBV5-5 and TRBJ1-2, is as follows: DAGVTQSPTHLIKTRGQQVTLRCSPISGHKSVSWYQQVLGQGPQFIFQYYEKEERGRGNFPDRFSARQFPNYSSELNVNALLLGDSALYLCASSSRGYWGYTFGSGTRLTVV.

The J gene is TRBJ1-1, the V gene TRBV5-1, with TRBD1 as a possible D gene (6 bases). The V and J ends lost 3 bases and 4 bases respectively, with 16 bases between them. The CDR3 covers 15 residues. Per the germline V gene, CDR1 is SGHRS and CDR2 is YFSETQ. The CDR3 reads CASSSRFTGTTEAFF. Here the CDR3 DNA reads TGCGCCAGCAGCTCCCGATTCACAGGGACCACTGAAGCTTTCTTT.

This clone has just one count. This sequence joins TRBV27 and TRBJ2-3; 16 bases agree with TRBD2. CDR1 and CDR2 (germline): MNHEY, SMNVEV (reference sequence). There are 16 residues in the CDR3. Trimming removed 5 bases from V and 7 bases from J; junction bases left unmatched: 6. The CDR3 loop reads CASSPGTSGRAYTQYF. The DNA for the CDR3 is TGTGCCAGCAGTCCCGGGACTAGCGGGAGGGCATATACGCAGTATTTT.

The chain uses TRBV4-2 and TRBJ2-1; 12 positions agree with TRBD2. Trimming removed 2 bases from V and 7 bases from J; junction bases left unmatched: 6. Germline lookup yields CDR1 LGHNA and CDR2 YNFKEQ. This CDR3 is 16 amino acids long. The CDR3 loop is CASSQTSGRRGNEQFF. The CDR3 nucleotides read TGTGCCAGCAGCCAAACTAGCGGGAGGAGGGGAAATGAGCAGTTCTTC.

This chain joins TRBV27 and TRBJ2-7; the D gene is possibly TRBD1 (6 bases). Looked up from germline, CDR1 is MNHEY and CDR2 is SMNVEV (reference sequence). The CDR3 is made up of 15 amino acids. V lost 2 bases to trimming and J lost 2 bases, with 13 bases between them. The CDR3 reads CASSLGGGRAYEQYF. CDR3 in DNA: TGTGCCAGCAGTTTAGGGGGCGGCAGGGCCTACGAGCAGTACTTC.

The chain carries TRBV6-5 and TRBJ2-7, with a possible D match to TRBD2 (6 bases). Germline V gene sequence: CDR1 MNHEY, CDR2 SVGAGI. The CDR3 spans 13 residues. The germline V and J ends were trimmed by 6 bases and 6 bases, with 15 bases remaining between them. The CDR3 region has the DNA TGTGCCAGCAGAGGGAGGCACTCTTTCGAGCAGTACTTC. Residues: CASRGRHSFEQYF.

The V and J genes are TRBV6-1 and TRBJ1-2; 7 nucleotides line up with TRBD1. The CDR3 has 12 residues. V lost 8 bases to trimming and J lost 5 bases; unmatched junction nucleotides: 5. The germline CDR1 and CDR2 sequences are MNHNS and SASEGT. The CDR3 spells CASRDSKYGYTF. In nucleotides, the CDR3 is TGTGCCAGCCGGGACAGCAAGTATGGCTACACCTTC.

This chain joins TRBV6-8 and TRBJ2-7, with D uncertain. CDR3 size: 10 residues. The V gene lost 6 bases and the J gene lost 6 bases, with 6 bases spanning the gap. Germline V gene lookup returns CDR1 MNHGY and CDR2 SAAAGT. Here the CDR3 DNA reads TGTGCCAGCAGCCCGGTCGAGCAGTACTTC. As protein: CASSPVEQYF.

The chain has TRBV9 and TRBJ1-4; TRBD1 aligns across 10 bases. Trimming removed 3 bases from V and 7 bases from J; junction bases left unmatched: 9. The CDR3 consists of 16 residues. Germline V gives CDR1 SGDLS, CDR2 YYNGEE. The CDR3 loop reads CASSGGTGAGREKLFF. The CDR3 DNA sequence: TGTGCCAGCAGCGGCGGGACAGGGGCCGGTCGTGAAAAACTGTTTTTT.